This T cell receptor beta chain was recorded in a study of T-cell reconstitution after alpha-beta-depleted transplantation in children. This clonotype was detected many times. The antigen remains unidentified. Study results and caveats: Surviving recipient T cells and intrathymic progenitors accounted for some patients' high TCRbeta diversity at day 60. In patients about two months after transplant, alpha-beta T cells reportedly arose from several hundred expanded graft clones.

V was pared by 1 base and J by 4 bases, with 17 bases between. The CDR3 is made up of 16 amino acids. CDR1 MNHEY and CDR2 SMNVEV come from the germline V gene (reference sequence). Unique molecular identifiers were incorporated when the TCRbeta library was constructed. TCRdb recomputed calls from the PCR reads with MiXCR, one row per CDR3 protein. Among fewer than 1 million distinct CDR3 sequences listed, about 15% were seen once. This receptor was taken from a male patient under 18 who had a stem cell transplant for acute lymphoblastic leukemia, so the T cells may come from the graft donor. The chain has TRBV27 and TRBJ2-7; D might be TRBD2 (5 bases). Source: PBMCs, mostly from graft donor cells, taken 360 days after TCRalphabeta/CD19-depleted stem cell transplant. CDR3 DNA sequence: TGTGCCAGCAGTTTATACACCCCTAGAGGGTCATACGAGCAGTACTTC. Amino acids: CASSLYTPRGSYEQYF.